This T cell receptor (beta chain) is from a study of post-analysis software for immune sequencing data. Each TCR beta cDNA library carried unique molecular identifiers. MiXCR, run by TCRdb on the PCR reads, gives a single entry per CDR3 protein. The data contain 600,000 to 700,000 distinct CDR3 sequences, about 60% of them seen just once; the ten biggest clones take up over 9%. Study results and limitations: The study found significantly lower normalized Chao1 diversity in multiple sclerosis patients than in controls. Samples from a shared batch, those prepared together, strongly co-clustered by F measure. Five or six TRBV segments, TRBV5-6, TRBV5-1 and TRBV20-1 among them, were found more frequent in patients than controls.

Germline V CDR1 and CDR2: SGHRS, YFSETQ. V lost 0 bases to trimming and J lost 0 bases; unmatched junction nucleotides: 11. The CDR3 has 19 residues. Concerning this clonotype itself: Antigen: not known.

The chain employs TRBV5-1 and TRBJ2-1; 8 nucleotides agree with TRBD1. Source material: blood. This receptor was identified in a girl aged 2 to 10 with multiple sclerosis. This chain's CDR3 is CASSLGVRGRPASYNEQFF. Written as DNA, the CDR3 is TGCGCCAGCAGCTTGGGTGTCAGGGGGCGTCCCGCCTCCTACAATGAGCAGTTCTTC.